This T cell receptor beta chain is from a study of a mutant IDH1 vaccine in newly diagnosed glioma. On the study more broadly: In some groups vaccination began 4-6 weeks post-radiotherapy; others received it with temozolomide. Sex among treated patients split about 60% male, about 40% female; mean age was roughly 40 years. Previous care, which was radiotherapy, temozolomide, or both, most often involved both.

Germline assignment: CDR1 MDHEN and CDR2 SYDVKM. The CDR3 extends over 13 amino acids. V trimming: 6 bases; J trimming: 4 bases; junction bases outside the gene matches: 5. Time point noted: week 23, last vaccination. One vaccine dose held 300 ug of mutant IDH1 20-mer peptide and came with topical imiquimod. Astrocytomas found in donors were new, WHO grade 3 or 4, IDH1-mutant and ATRX-lost. Some clones are missing from TCRdb's copy, which holds only in-frame ones; the method was immunoSEQ multiplex PCR. The repertoire includes 60,000 to 85,000 clones, more than 80% of them detected once, and 0.7% to 0.95% sits in the top ten. Concerning this clone: The antigen is not known.

The sample in question was PBMCs, obtained from a glioma patient whose treatment included an IDH1 peptide vaccine. This chain uses TRBV28 with TRBJ2-5, with TRBD1 matching 7 bases. The origin of this receptor is a woman between 50 and 59 years old with glioma. The CDR3 DNA reads as TGTGCCAGCAGCCAGGGGGATGGAGAGACCCAGTACTTC. Encoded protein: CASSQGDGETQYF.